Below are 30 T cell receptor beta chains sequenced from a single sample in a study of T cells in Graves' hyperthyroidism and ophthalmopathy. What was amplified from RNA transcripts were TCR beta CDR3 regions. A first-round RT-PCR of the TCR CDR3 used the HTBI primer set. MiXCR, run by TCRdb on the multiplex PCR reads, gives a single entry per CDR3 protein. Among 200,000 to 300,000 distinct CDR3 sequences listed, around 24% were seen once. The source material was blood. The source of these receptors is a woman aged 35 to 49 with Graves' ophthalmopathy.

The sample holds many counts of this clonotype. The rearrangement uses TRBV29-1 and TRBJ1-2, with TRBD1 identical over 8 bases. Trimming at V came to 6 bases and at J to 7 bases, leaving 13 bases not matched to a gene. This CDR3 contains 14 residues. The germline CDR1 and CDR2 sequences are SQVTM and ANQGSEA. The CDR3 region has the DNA TGCAGCGTAGTCCACCCAACAGGGGGATTTGGCTACACCTTC. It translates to CSVVHPTGGFGYTF.

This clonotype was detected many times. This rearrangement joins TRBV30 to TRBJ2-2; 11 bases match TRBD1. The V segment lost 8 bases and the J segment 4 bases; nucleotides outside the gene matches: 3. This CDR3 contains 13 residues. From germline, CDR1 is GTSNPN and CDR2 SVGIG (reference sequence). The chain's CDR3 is CAADRGRTGELFF. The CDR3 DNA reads TGTGCCGCGGACAGGGGGCGCACCGGGGAGCTGTTTTTT.

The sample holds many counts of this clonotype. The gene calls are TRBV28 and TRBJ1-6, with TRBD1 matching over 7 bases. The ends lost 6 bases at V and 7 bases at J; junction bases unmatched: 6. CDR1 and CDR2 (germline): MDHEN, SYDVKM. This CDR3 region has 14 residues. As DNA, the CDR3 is TGTGCCAGCAGAGAGACAGGGAGGAATTCACCCCTCCACTTT. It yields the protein CASRETGRNSPLHF. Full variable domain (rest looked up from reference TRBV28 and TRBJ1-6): DVKVTQSSRYLVKRTGEKVFLECVQDMDHENMFWYRQDPGLGLRLIYFSYDVKMKEKGDIPEGYSVSREKKERFSLILESASTNQTSMYLCASRETGRNSPLHFGNGTRLTVT.

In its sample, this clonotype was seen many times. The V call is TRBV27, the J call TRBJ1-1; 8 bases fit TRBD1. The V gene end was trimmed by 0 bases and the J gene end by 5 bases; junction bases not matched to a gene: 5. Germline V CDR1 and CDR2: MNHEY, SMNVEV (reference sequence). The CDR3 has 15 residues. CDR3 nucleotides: TGTGCCAGCAGTTTATCCGGACAGGGAGGGACTGAAGCTTTCTTT. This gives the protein CASSLSGQGGTEAFF.

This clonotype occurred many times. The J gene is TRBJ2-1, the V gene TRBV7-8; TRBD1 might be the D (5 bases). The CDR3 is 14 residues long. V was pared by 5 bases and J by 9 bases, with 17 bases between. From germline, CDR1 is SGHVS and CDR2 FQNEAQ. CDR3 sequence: CASSPRSSQGEQFF. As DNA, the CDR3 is TGTGCCAGCAGCCCCCGCAGTAGTCAGGGTGAGCAGTTCTTC. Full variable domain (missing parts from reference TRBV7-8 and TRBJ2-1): GAGVSQSPRYKVAKRGQDVALRCDPISGHVSLFWYQQALGQGPEFLTYFQNEAQLDKSGLPSDRFFAERPEGSVSTLKIQRTQQEDSAVYLCASSPRSSQGEQFFGPGTRLTVL.

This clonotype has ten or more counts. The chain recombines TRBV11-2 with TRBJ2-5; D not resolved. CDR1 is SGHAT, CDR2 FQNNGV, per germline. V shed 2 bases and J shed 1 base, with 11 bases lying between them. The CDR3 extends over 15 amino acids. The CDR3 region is CASSLIGISQETQYF. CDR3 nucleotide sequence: TGTGCCAGCAGCTTAATTGGGATCTCCCAAGAGACCCAGTACTTC.

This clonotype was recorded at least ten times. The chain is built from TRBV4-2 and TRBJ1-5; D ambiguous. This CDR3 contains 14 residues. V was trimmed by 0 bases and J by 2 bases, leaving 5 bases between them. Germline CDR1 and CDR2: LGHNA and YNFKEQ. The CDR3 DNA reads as TGTGCCAGCAGCCAAGATCCGGGCAATCAGCCCCAGCATTTT. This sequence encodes CASSQDPGNQPQHF.

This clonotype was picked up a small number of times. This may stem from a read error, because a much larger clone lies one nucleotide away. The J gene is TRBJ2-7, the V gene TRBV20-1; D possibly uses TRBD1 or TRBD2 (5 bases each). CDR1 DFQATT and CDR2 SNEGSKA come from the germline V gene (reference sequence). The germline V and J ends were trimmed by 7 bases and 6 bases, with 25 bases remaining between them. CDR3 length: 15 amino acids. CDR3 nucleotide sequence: TGCAGTGTTCCAAATGGGGCCATCCCTGGGGGCGAGCAGTACTTC. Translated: CSVPNGAIPGGEQYF.

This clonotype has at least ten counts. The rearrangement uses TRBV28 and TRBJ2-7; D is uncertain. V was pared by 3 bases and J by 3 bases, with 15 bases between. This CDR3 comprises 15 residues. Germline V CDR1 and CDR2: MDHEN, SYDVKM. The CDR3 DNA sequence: TGTGCCAGCAGTTTCGGTCCTTATCCAAACTACGAGCAGTACTTC. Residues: CASSFGPYPNYEQYF. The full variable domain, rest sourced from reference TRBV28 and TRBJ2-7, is DVKVTQSSRYLVKRTGEKVFLECVQDMDHENMFWYRQDPGLGLRLIYFSYDVKMKEKGDIPEGYSVSREKKERFSLILESASTNQTSMYLCASSFGPYPNYEQYFGPGTRLTVT.

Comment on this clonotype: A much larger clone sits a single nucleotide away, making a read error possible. The CDR3 DNA follows: TGTGTCACCAGCAGAATACGGGACACCGGGGAGCTGTTTTTT. Protein product: CVTSRIRDTGELFF. This chain joins TRBV15 and TRBJ2-2; no definite D call. The CDR3 spans 14 residues. Germline CDR1 is LNHNV and CDR2 is YYDKDF (reference sequence).

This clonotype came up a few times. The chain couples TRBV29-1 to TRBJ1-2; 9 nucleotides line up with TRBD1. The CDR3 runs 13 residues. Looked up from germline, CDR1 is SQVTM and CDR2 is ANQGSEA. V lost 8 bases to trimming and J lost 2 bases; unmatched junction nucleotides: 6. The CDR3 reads CSSKGTGNYGYTF. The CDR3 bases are TGCAGCTCCAAAGGGACAGGGAACTATGGCTACACCTTC.

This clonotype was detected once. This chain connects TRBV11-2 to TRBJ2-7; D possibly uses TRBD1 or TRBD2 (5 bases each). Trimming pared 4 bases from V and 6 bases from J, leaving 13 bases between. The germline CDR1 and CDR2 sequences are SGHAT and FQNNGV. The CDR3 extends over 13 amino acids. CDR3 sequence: CASSSRGRSEQYF. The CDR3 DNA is TGTGCCAGCAGCTCGAGGGGCCGCTCCGAGCAGTACTTC.

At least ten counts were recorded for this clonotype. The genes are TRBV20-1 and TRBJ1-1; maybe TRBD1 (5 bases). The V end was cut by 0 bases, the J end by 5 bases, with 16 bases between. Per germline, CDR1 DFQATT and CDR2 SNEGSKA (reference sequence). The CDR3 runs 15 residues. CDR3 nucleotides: TGCAGTGCTAGAGATTTCAGGCGGTGGGGGACTGAAGCTTTCTTT. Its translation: CSARDFRRWGTEAFF.

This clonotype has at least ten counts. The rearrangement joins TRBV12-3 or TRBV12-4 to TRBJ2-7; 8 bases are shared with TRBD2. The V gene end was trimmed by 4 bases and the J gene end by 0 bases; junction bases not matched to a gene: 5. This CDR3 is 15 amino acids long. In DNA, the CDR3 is TGTGCCAGCAGTTCTAGCGGGCGATTCTCCTACGAGCAGTACTTC. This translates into CASSSSGRFSYEQYF.

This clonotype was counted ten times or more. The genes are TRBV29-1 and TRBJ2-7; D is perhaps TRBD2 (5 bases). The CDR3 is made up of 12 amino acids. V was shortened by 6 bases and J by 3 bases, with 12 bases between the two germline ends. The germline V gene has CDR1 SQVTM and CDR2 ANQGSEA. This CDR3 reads CSVRTRFYEQYF. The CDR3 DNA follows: TGCAGCGTGCGCACTAGGTTCTACGAGCAGTACTTC.

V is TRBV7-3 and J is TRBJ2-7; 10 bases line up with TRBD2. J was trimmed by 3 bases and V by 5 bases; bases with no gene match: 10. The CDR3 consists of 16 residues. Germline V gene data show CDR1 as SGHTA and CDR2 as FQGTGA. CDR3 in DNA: TGTGCCAGCAGCCCCAAGTCTAGCGGGAGTTTCTACGAGCAGTACTTC. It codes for CASSPKSSGSFYEQYF. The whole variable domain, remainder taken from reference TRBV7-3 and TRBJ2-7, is GAGVSQTPSNKVTEKGKYVELRCDPISGHTALYWYRQSLGQGPEFLIYFQGTGAADDSGLPNDRFFAVRPEGSVSTLKIQRTERGDSAVYLCASSPKSSGSFYEQYFGPGTRLTVT.

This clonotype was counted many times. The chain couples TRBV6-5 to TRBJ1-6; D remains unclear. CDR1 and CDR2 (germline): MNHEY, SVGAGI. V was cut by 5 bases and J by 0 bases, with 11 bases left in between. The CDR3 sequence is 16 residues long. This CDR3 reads CASSHGPSSYNSPLHF. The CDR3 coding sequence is TGTGCCAGCAGTCACGGACCGAGCTCCTATAATTCACCCCTCCACTTT.

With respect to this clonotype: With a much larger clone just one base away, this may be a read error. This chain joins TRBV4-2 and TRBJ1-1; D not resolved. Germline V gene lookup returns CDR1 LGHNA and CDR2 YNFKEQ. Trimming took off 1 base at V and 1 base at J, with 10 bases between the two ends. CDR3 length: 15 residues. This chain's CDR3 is CASSQVLTENTEAFF. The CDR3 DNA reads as TGTGCCAGCAGCCAAGTATTGACGGAGAACACTGAAGCTTTCTTT.

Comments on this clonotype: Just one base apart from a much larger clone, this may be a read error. CDR3: CASSPLGSGGELFF. For the CDR3, the DNA is TGCGCCAGCAGCCCGTTGGGGTCCGGCGGGGAGCTGTTTTTT. This chain links TRBV5-1 with TRBJ2-2; D is unclear. Deletions cut 4 bases from V and 7 bases from J, with 14 bases between. The germline V gene has CDR1 SGHRS and CDR2 YFSETQ. This CDR3 is built from 14 residues. Drawing the rest from reference TRBV5-1 and TRBJ2-2, the complete variable domain is KAGVTQTPRYLIKTRGQQVTLSCSPISGHRSVSWYQQTPGQGLQFLFEYFSETQRNKGNFPGRFSGRQFSNSRSEMNVSTLELGDSALYLCASSPLGSGGELFFGEGSRLTVL.

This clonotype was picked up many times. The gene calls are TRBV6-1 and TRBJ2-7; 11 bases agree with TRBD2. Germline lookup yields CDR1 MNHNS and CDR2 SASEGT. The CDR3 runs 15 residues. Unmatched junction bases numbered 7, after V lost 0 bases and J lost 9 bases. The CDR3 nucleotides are TGTGCCAGCAGTGAAGCGGGTAGCGGGAGGGCCCCGCAGTACTTC. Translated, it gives CASSEAGSGRAPQYF.

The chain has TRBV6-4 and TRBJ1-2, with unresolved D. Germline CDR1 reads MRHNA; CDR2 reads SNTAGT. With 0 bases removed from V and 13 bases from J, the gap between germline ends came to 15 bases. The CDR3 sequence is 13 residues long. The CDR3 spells CASSDSGRSNPTF. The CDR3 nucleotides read TGTGCCAGCAGTGACTCGGGCAGGTCTAACCCCACCTTC.

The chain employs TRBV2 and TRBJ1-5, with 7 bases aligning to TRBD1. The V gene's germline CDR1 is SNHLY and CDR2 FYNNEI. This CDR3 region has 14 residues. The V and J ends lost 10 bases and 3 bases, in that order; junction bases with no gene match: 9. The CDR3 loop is CATRPGTDNQPQHF. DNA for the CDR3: TGTGCCACCCGCCCCGGGACAGACAATCAGCCCCAGCATTTT.

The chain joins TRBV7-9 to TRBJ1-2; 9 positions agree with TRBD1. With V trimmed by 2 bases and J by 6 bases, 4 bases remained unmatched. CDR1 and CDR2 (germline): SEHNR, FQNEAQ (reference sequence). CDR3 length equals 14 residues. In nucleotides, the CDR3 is TGTGCCAGCAGCTTATCCGGGGACAGGGATGGCTACACCTTC. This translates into CASSLSGDRDGYTF.

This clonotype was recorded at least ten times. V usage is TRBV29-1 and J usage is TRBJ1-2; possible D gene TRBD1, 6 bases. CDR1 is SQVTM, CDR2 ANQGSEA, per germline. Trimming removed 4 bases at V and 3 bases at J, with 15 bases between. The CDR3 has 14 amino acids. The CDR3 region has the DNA TGCAGCGTTGTGGGGGGGGCAGTAGACTATGGCTACACCTTC. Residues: CSVVGGAVDYGYTF.

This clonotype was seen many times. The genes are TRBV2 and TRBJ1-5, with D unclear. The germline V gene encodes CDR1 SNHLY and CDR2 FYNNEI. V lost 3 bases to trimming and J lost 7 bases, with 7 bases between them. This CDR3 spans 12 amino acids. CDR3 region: CASSDPGQPQHF. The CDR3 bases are TGTGCCAGCAGTGATCCTGGGCAGCCCCAGCATTTT.

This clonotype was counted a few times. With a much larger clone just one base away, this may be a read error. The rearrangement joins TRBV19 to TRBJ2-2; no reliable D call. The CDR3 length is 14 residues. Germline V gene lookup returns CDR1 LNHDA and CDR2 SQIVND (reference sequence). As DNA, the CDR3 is TGTACCAGTAGTATTCGGCAGCACACCGGGGAGCTGTTTTTT. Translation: CTSSIRQHTGELFF.

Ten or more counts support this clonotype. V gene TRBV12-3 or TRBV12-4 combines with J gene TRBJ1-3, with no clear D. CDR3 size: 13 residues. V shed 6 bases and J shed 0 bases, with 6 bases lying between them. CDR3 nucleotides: TGTGCCAGCAGCGACACCTCTGGAAACACCATATATTTT. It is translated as CASSDTSGNTIYF.

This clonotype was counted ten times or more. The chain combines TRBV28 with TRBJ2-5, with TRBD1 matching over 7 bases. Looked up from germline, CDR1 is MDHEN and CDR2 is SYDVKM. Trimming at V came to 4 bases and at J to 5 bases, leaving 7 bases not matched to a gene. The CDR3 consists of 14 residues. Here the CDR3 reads CASSSGQRRETQYF. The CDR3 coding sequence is TGTGCCAGCAGTTCGGGACAGCGGCGGGAGACCCAGTACTTC. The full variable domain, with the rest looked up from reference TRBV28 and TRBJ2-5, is DVKVTQSSRYLVKRTGEKVFLECVQDMDHENMFWYRQDPGLGLRLIYFSYDVKMKEKGDIPEGYSVSREKKERFSLILESASTNQTSMYLCASSSGQRRETQYFGPGTRLLVL.

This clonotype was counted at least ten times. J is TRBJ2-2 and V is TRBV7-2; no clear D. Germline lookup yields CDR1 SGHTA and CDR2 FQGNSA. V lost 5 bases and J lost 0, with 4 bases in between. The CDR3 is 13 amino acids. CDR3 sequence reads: CASSPSNTGELFF. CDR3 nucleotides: TGTGCCAGCAGCCCCTCGAACACCGGGGAGCTGTTTTTT.

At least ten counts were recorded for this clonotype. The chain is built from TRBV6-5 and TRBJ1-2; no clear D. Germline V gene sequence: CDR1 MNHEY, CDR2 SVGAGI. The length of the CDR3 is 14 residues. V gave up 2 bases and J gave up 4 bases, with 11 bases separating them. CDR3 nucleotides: TGTGCCAGCAGTTACATGAGAGATGGCTATGGCTACACCTTC. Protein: CASSYMRDGYGYTF.